This TCR beta chain was captured in a study of regulatory T cells in long-lasting Graves disease. This clonotype has at least ten counts. Germline-derived CDR1 and CDR2 are SQVTM and ANQGSEA. V lost 6 bases and J lost 6; bases outside the gene matches: 5. This CDR3 has 13 residues. The time point was: newly diagnosed GD, antithyroid drugs for less than 3 months. From PBMCs, RNA was extracted and then used to make the TCR library. The TCR beta library used iRepertoire HTBI primers with Arm-PCR amplification of CDR3. Each CDR3 protein is one row after TCRdb ran MiXCR on the multiplex PCR reads. Of 450,000 to 700,000 distinct CDR3 sequences listed, approximately 12% were seen once; the top ten hold roughly 9.7%. The sample was also linked to a second study, of T cells in Graves' hyperthyroidism and ophthalmopathy. Turning to that study: The model identified upcoming ophthalmopathy a median approximately six months ahead of onset.

The sample here was peripheral blood mononuclear cells (PBMCs), taken at new diagnosis, from a patient treated with antithyroid drugs. The source of this sequence is a man aged 25-40 years with Graves disease. The chain combines TRBV29-1 with TRBJ1-4, with TRBD1 identical over 9 bases. CDR3 coding DNA: TGCAGCGTCATGGGACAGGGACATGAAAAACTGTTTTTT. This sequence encodes CSVMGQGHEKLFF.